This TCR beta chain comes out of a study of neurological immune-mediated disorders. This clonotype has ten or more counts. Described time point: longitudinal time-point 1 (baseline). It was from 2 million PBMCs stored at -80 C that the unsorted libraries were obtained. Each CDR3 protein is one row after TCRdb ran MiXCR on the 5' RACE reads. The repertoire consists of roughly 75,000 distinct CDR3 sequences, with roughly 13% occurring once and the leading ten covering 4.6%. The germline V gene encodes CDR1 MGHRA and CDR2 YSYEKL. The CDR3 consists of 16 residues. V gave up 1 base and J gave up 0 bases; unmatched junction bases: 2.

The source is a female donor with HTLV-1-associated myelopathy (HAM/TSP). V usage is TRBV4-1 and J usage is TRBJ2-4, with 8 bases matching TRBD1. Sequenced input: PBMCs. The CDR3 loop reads CASSQVGTGAKNIQYF. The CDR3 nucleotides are TGCGCCAGCAGCCAAGTTGGGACAGGAGCCAAAAACATTCAGTACTTC.